The present T cell receptor beta chain was sequenced within a study of cytomegalovirus exposure and HLA in healthy donors listed by TCRdb under 2017. Regarding the research as a whole: An earlier analysis of several hundred of the donors reported approximately 300 Gb of sequence data and 100 million to 120 million unique TCR beta sequences obtained from about 179 million T cells. The T cell repertoires of under 750 subjects were profiled by immunosequencing and related to cytomegalovirus serostatus. HLA typing covered class I and class II loci at four-digit resolution. Typing coverage differed by locus: A, B, C, DRB1 and DQB1 were typed in roughly 620-640 donors, DQA1 in 522, DPA1 in around 610, and DPB1 in 450 to 480. All discovery cohort repertoires had been generated using a single sequencing platform. To predict cytomegalovirus infection status, the study brought together high-throughput TCR immunosequencing, statistical association of individual TCRs with disease status, and machine learning. Besides the first cohort of some 670 subjects, a separate validation cohort made up of around 120 different subjects was used. Rather than using new phenotypic data, the later analysis identified candidate immune exposures from TCR beta sequences and from how often those sequences occurred across donors. Alongside the repertoire data, information on donor age, sex, ethnicity and CMV serostatus was compiled. Because of strong linkage in the cohort, a handful of DR-DQ haplotypes were treated as single units for association and clustering. Among several hundred genotyped donors of the cohort, an average of about 220,000 unique TCR beta nucleotide sequences was sequenced per donor, of which about 19% were non-productive. An early release that covered some 640 HLA-typed donors contained around 300 gigabases of sequencing data and 65 million to 100 million unique TCR sequences. The study aimed to test whether signatures of past pathogen exposure could be identified by cataloging public T cell receptors. Of the roughly 400 genotyped donors, around 81% fell in the genetic ancestry cluster associated with self-reported Caucasian donors. A later analysis re-examined previously published TCR beta repertoires from more than 650 donors and added high-resolution HLA genotyping to investigate patterns of TCR occurrence. In an earlier analysis of 587 of the donors, high-throughput TCR beta sequencing was used to judge whether each TCR beta V gene segment behaved as functional or pseudogenic. Genome-wide SNP genotypes for about 55% of the 666 donors were used in a later genetic analysis, which treated that subset as a discovery cohort. Broad study findings and their caveats: Because HLA typing was unavailable for some donors at each locus, only the typed subset was used in association tests. When HLA alleles, especially DR and DQ, strongly co-occurred, attributing TCR associations to individual alleles was difficult. According to a later genetic analysis, donors in an Asian-associated ancestry cluster had fewer N-insertions in productive TCRs than the approximately 700-donor mean. Linkage disequilibrium might explain the correlated functional status among segregating V segments, but an unknown experimental factor could not be excluded. The 87-base-pair reads could not distinguish some IMGT-functional V segments, including TRBV6-2 and TRBV6-3, so those segments were excluded. In a later analysis, most CMV-associated TCR beta chains were found to appear HLA-restricted, with HLA associations seemingly driven largely by CMV exposure. Because counts were too low, 15 to 20 rarely observed V segments, including chromosome 9 orphons, were excluded from the earlier analysis of 500 to 700 of the donors. The classifier was reported to diagnose cytomegalovirus status with high specificity and sensitivity in both the original cohort and the validation cohort. A later analysis reported that several top co-occurrence clusters appeared linked to parvovirus B19, influenza, CMV and Epstein-Barr virus. Roughly uniform sequencing depth across donors was assumed in presence/absence analyses, although this assumption may not hold. A further reported finding was that TCR beta sequences accurately predicted the HLA-A and HLA-B alleles for most subjects in the first cohort. This cohort had only TCR beta chains sequenced, and the lack of alpha or paired-chain data limited which features could be detected. In the study, about 150 TCR beta chains were listed as associated with cytomegalovirus. Most TCR sequences were seen in very few donors, while some public TCRs were found in many individuals. V-gene and J-gene trimming of TCR beta chains was associated with a missense DCLRE1C variant in a later genetic analysis, and the association was replicated in an independent cohort. The sequencing pipeline was judged likely to have produced a cluster of highly shared sequence variants as a technical artifact. In vitro tests confirmed that a few of the cytomegalovirus-associated TCR beta chains recognize cytomegalovirus antigens. In a later analysis, the rate of TCR association differed among HLA loci, with DRB1 alleles having the most associated TCRs and HLA-C alleles having the fewest. The authors suggested that the approach could potentially be extended to other disease states and immunological phenotypes. In a later analysis, HLA-associated TCR beta chains were found to be more clonally expanded and to have lower generation probabilities than equally common non-associated chains. Specific HLA alleles were associated with 15,000 to 20,000 TCR beta sequences at a false discovery rate of 0.05 in a later analysis. An earlier analysis of roughly 570 of the donors showed that most TCR beta V segments appeared in productive rearrangements either about 87% or about 30% of the time, which broadly matched IMGT annotations. Immune exposure information for the cohort was limited to CMV serostatus.

The library was obtained by the immunoSEQ multiplex PCR assay. A mixture of 60 forward primers for TCR Vbeta segments and 13 reverse primers for TCR Jbeta segments was used in the multiplex PCR. A multiplex PCR assay on genomic DNA amplified the CDR3 region of rearranged TCR beta genes. The Illumina HiSeq System was used to sequence the amplified TCR beta libraries as 87-base-pair reads. Turning to the authors' computational methods: In a later analysis, tens of millions of unique TCR beta chains were counted across the approximately 670 repertoires, and around 10 million of these chains were shared by at least two donors. Raw reads were error-corrected and collapsed into unique sequences with a nearest-neighbor algorithm that merged closely related sequences to remove PCR and sequencing errors. CDR3 sequences were aligned to IMGT reference sequences to assign V, D and J gene segments. For a sequence to be retained, at least a six-nucleotide match to both a V gene segment and a J gene segment was required. Rearrangements were classified as productive when the CDR3 lacked stop codons and remained in frame with V and J, and all other rearrangements were classified as non-productive. CDR3 was defined according to IMGT convention as the region running from the second conserved V-encoded cysteine to the conserved J-encoded phenylalanine. In an earlier analysis of roughly 580 of the donors, sequences lacking an unambiguous match to a single V gene segment were excluded. In an earlier analysis of several hundred of the donors, a V segment was called functional when productive rearrangements were above 56.7%, and segregating when the standard deviation between donors exceeded 5%. A statistical classification framework was built for diagnosing cytomegalovirus status from the catalog of TCR beta chain sequences. A later analysis assigned V and J genes by comparing TCR nucleotide sequences with IMGT/GENE-DB human TR gene sequences. In a later analysis, CDR3 sequences and most-parsimonious VDJ recombination scenarios were assigned using the TCRdist pipeline. In a later analysis, each TCR beta chain was defined by its CDR3 amino acid sequence together with its V-gene family, and reads lacking a unique V-gene family were excluded. In a later analysis, some 600 highly shared, low-generation-probability nucleotide sequences were removed to address suspected cross-contamination and a sequencing artifact. For each public chain, a later analysis derived a clonal expansion index from normalized ranks of inferred template counts within each repertoire. In a later analysis, generation probabilities were computed using a VDJ recombination model fitted to out-of-frame rearrangements, and the results were checked against IGoR. Hypergeometric tests were used in a later analysis to score TCR-TCR, TCR-HLA and TCR-CMV co-occurrence, with a repertoire-size bias correction applied to the TCR pairs. A later analysis estimated false discovery rates by permuting HLA or CMV assignments 20 times. In a later analysis, co-occurring TCRs were grouped using DBSCAN, and TCRdist sequence similarity was added for clustering within HLA-allele-positive subsets. Repertoires with fewer than 30,000 or more than 120,000 public chains were left out of co-occurrence clustering, as were five repertoires with anomalous nucleotide sharing. TCRdb's version of the immuneACCESS table is confined to in-frame rearrangements and falls short of the full clone set. An unresolved V gene accounts for under half of the shortfall where checked; the remainder is of unknown origin. That table gives V, J and clone size, and the DNA gave D and trimming. Recorded for this sample are 180,000 or so clones; roughly 80% of them occurred a single time. 0.77% of the sample goes to the ten largest clones.

Per the germline V gene, MNHNS is the CDR1 and SASEGT is the CDR2. From its cysteine to its phenylalanine, the CDR3 spans 14 amino acids. This entry keeps only the CDR3 DNA: 42 bases, framed from base 1. V is clipped by 0 bases and J by 2 bases, and the sequence between their germline boundaries is 5 bases long. About this clone: No cognate antigen has been identified for it. No base-level quality is on record; no much larger clone is a single base apart.

The cohort was made up of 666 healthy bone marrow donors. Cohort members were all nominally healthy when sampled, although unrecorded immune exposures were likely present. The donor was CMV seronegative and was included in the group of 352 seronegative cohort members. A peripheral blood sample was provided by each donor, and peripheral blood mononuclear cells were used for TCR beta sequencing. Genomic DNA was extracted from the blood cell samples with the Qiagen DNeasy Blood Extraction Kit. The chain was built from TRBV6-1 and TRBJ1-5; the D region possibly corresponds to TRBD1 (5 bases align). Sequenced sample: PBMCs. The TCR comes from a woman aged 18-29 years in good health and CMV-seronegative. CDR3 sequence: CASSEAGGNQPQHF. In nucleotide form, the sequence is TGTGCCAGCAGTGAAGCAGGGGGCAATCAGCCCCAGCATTTT.